This TCR beta chain was captured by sequencing in a study of CD8+CD57+ T cells in acquired aplastic anemia (dated by TCRdb to 2017 to 2018). For the study in its entirety: On average, sorted CD4+ and CD8+ cells yielded about 3 ug of extracted DNA, with a range of roughly 0.19 to 27.4 ug. CD8+CD57+ expansion was defined as frequency above the mean frequency observed in healthy subjects.

The table lists this clonotype with a few counts. The specificity of this receptor is unknown. No quality values exist for individual bases; no much larger clone is one base distant. The patients picked for sequencing were ones in whom flow cytometry had shown an expansion of CD8+CD57+ cells. Severe acquired aplastic anemia was diagnosed in all patients according to International Study of Aplastic Anemia and Agranulocytosis and Camitta criteria. No therapy had been received by the patients at the time of blood sampling. TCR repertoires of sorted CD4+ and CD8+ blood T cells from severe aplastic anemia patients and healthy subjects were deep-sequenced in the study. Patients were enrolled under clinicaltrials.gov protocols 00001620, 01623167, 00001397, 00071045, 00081523 and 00961064 in the USA. Ficoll-Paque density gradient centrifugation was used to isolate peripheral blood mononuclear cells. Before DNA was extracted, CD4+ and CD8+ T cells were sorted using either FACS or magnetic beads.

From the cysteine up to the phenylalanine, the CDR3 has a length of 13 residues. Of the read, only the CDR3 DNA is kept; its 39 bases are in frame from base 1. CDR1 is given as ENHRY and CDR2 as SYGVKD, both from the germline V gene. At the junction V is shortened by 0 bases and J by 11 bases, with 13 bases in between. The paper as a whole reports these results and caveats: CD8+ Simpson's diversity did not differ significantly between patients and healthy controls (P=0.060). Around 30 CD8+ CDR3 sequences were found to be shared between patients and controls, but these sequences appeared to be highly expressed in patients and within the immunodominant clones of the patients.

Genomic DNA was used as template for profiling of TCR beta VDJ combinations and CDR3 sequences. An Illumina HiSeq 2000 was the platform used for TCR repertoire sequencing. The source study handled its data this way. Repertoire assessment relied on Simpson's diversity index, CDR3 size and DJ length profiles, and TRBV/TRBJ rearrangement plots. Whichever DNA sequence was most abundant in the deep sequencing data was defined as the immunodominant clone. CDR3 amino acid sequences were screened for sharing across subjects and were compared with published repertoires and the VDJdb database. TCRdb handled the public reads itself, with Q25 trimming in fastp and clone calling in MiXCR, and kept productive beta chains. Every entry covers one CDR3 protein and lists the most common genes and DNA from its rows. In this record, the V and J calls reflect TCRdb's handling and not the investigators' own analysis. For this sample the table gives just over 150,000 distinct CDR3 sequences, of which more than 40% were detected only once. The top ten clonotypes cover 25% to 40% of the sample.

The chain was built from TRBV10-3 and TRBJ1-1; no D segment can be confidently identified. The sequence was collected from a human donor with aplastic anemia. Sequenced sample: sorted CD4+, CD8+, or CD8+CD57+ T cells (not recorded which) from PBMCs. Here is the DNA: TGTGCCATCAGTGAGTCGAAGTTGGCAAGGGCTTTCTTT. This codes for CAISESKLARAFF.